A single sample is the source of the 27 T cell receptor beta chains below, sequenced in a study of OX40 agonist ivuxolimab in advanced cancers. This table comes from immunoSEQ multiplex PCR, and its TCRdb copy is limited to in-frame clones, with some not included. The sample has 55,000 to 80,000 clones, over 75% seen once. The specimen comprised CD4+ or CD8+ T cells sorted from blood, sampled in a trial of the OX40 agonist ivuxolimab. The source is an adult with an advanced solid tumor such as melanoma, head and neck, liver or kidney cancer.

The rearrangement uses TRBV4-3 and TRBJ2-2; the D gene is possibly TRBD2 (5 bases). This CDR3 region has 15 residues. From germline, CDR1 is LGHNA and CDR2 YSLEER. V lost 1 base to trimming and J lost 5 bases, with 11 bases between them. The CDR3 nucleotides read TGCGCCAGCAGCCAAGGGGTAGGGAGTACCGGGGAGCTGTTTTTT. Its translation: CASSQGVGSTGELFF.

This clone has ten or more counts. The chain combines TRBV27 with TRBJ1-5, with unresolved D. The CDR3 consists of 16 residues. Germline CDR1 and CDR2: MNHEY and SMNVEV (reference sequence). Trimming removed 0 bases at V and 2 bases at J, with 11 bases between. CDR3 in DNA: TGTGCCAGCAGTTTATCCAGTAGTCAGGGCAATCAGCCCCAGCATTTT. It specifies CASSLSSSQGNQPQHF.

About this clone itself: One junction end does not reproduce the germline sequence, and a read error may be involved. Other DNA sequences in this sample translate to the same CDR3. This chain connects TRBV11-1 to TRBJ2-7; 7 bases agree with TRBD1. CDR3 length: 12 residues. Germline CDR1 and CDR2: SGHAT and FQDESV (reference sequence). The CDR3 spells CASSVRGYEQYF. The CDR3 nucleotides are TGCGCCAGCAGCGTCAGGGGGTACGAGCAGTACTTC.

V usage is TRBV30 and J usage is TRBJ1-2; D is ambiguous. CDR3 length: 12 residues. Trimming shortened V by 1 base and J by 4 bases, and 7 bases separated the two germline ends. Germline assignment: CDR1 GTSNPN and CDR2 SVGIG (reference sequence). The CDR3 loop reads CAWSALFYGYTF. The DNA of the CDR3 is TGTGCCTGGAGTGCACTTTTCTATGGCTACACCTTC.

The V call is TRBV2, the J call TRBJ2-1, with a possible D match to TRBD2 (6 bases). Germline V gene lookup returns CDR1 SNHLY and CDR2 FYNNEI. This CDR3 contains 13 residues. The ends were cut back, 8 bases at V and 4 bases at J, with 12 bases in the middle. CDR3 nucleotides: TGTGCCAGCGGAGCGGGCCCTTACAATGAGCAGTTCTTC. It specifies CASGAGPYNEQFF.

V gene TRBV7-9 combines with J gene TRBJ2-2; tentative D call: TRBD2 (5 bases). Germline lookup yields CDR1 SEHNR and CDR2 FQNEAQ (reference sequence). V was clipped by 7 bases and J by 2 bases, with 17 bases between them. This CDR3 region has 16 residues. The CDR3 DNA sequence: TGTGCCAGCATCCAGCGCGGCGAGGGAAACACCGGGGAGCTGTTTTTT. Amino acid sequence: CASIQRGEGNTGELFF. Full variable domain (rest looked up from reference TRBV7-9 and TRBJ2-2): DTGVSQNPRHKITKRGQNVTFRCDPISEHNRLYWYRQTLGQGPEFLTYFQNEAQLEKSRLLSDRFSAERPKGSFSTLEIQRTEQGDSAMYLCASIQRGEGNTGELFFGEGSRLTVL.

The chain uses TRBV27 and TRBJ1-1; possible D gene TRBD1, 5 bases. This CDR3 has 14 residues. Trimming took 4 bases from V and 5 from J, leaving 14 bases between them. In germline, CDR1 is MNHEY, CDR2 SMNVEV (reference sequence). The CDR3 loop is CASSSSRVRTEAFF. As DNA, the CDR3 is TGTGCCAGCAGTTCATCCAGGGTTCGAACTGAAGCTTTCTTT.

CDR3 DNA: TGTGCCAGCACCTTTGGAACAGGCGGAGAGACCCAGTACTTC. This codes for CASTFGTGGETQYF. J is TRBJ2-5 and V is TRBV6-6, with D perhaps matching TRBD1 (5 bases). The CDR3 spans 14 residues. Germline CDR1 is MNHNY and CDR2 is SVGAGI (reference sequence). V lost 7 bases and J lost 4, with 16 bases in between.

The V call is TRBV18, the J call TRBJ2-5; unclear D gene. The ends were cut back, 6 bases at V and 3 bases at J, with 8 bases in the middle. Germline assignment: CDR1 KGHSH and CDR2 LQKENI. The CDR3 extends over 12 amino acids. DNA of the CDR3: TGTGCCAGCTCTCCTTCAGAAGAGACCCAGTACTTC. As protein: CASSPSEETQYF.

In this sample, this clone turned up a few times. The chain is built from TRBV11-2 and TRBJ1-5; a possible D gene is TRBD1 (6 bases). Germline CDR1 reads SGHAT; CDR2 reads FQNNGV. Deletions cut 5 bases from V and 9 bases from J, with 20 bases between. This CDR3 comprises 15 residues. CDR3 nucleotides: TGTGCCAGCAGCCACACCTGGGGGGGCTTCCGGCCCCAGCATTTT. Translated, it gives CASSHTWGGFRPQHF.

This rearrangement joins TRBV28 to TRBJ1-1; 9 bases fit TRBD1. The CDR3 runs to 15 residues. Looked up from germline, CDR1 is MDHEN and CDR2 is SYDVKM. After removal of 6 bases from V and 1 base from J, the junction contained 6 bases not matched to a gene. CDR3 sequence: CASSLSTGGNTEAFF. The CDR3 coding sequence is TGTGCCAGCAGCCTCTCGACAGGGGGGAACACTGAAGCTTTCTTT. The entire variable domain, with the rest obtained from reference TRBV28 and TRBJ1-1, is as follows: DVKVTQSSRYLVKRTGEKVFLECVQDMDHENMFWYRQDPGLGLRLIYFSYDVKMKEKGDIPEGYSVSREKKERFSLILESASTNQTSMYLCASSLSTGGNTEAFFGQGTRLTVV.

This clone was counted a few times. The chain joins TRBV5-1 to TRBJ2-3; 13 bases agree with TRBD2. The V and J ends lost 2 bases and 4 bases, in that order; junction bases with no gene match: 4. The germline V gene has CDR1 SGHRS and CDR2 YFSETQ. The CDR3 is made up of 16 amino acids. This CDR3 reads CASSFRTSGGSDTQYF. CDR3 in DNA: TGCGCCAGCAGCTTTCGGACTAGCGGGGGTTCAGATACGCAGTATTTT.

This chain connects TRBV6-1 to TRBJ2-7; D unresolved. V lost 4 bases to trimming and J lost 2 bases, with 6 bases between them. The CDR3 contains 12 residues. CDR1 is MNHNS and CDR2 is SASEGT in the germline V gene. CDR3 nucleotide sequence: TGTGCCAGCAGTGTCCTCACCTACGAGCAGTACGTC. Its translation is CASSVLTYEQYV.

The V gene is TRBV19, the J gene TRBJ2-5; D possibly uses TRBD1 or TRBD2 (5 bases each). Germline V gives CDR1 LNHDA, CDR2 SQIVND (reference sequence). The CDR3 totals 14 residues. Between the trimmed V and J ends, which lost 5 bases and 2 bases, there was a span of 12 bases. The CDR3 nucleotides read TGTGCCAGTAGTGTCCGGGACGGACAAGAGACCCAGTACTTC. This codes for CASSVRDGQETQYF.

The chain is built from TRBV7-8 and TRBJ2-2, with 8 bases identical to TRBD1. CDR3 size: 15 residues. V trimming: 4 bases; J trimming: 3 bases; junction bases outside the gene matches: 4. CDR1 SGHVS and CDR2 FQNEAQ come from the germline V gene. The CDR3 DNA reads TGTGCCAGCAGCTACCAGGGGGCATACACCGGGGAGCTGTTTTTT. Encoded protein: CASSYQGAYTGELFF.

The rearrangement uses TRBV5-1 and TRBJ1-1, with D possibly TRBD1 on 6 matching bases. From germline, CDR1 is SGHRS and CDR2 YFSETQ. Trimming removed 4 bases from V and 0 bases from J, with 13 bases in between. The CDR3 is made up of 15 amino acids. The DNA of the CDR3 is TGCGCCAGCAGCATCACCGGGACACTGAACACTGAAGCTTTCTTT. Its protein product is CASSITGTLNTEAFF.

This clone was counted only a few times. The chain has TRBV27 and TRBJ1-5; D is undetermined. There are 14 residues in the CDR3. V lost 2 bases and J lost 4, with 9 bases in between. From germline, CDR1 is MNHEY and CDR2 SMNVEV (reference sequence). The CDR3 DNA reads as TGTGCCAGCAGTTTACTAGGTCGGAATCAGCCCCAGCATTTT. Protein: CASSLLGRNQPQHF.

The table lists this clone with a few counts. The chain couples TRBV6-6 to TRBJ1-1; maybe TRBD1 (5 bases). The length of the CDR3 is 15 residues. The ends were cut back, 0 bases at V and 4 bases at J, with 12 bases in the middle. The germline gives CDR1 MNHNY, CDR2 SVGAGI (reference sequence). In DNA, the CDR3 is TGTGCCAGCAGTTACTCTGAAGGGGTAATCACTGAAGCTTTCTTT. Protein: CASSYSEGVITEAFF.

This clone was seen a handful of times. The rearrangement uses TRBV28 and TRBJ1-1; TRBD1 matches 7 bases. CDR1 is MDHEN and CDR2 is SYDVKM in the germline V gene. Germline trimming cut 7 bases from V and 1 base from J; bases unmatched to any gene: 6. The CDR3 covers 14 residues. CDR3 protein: CASKRTGENTEAFF. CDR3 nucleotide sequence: TGTGCCAGCAAGAGGACAGGCGAGAACACTGAAGCTTTCTTT.

The CDR3 is CSAGLVDEQYF. Here the CDR3 DNA reads TGCAGTGCGGGACTAGTAGACGAGCAGTACTTC. The rearrangement links TRBV20-1 to TRBJ2-5, with TRBD2 matching 8 bases. The end of the DNA is better explained by TRBJ2-7, so the J call may be wrong. Germline loops: CDR1 DFQATT, CDR2 SNEGSKA (reference sequence). The CDR3 is made up of 11 amino acids.

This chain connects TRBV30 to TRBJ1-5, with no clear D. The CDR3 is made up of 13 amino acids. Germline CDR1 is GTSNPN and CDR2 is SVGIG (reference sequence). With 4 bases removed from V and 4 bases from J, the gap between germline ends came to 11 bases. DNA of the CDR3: TGTGCCTGGAATAGGGATGGTAATCAGCCCCAGCATTTT. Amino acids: CAWNRDGNQPQHF.

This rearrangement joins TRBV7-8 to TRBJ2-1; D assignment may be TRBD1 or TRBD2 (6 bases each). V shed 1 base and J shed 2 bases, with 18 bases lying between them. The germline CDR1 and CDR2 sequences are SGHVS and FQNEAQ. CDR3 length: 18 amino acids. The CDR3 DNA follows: TGTGCCAGCAGCTTAGGGGGGCGGTTAGCGGTTGCCTACAATGAGCAGTTCTTC. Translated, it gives CASSLGGRLAVAYNEQFF.

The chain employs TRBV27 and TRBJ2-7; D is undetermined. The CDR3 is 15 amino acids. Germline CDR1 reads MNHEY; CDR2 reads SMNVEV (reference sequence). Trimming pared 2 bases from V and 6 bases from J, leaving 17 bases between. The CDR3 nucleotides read TGTGCCAGCAGTTTAGCCCCCCGCCTCACGGGCGAGCAGTACGTC. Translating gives CASSLAPRLTGEQYV.

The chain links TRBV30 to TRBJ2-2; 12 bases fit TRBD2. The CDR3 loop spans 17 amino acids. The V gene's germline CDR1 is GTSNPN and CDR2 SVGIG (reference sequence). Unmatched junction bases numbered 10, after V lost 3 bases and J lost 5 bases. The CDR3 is CAWRALAGGPWTGELFF. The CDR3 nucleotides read TGTGCCTGGAGAGCTCTAGCGGGAGGGCCATGGACCGGGGAGCTGTTTTTT.

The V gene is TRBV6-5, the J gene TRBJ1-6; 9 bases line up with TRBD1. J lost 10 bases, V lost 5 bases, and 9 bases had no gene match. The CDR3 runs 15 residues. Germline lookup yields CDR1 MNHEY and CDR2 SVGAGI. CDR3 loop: CASSLTGTGNSPLHF. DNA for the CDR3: TGTGCCAGCAGTCTTACCGGGACAGGGAACTCACCCCTCCACTTT.

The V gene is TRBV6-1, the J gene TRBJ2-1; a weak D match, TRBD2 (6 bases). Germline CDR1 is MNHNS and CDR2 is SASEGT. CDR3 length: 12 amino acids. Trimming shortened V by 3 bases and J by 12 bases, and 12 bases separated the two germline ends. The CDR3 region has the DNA TGTGCCAGCAGTGAGGTGGGGGGTTCGCAGTTCTTC. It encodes CASSEVGGSQFF.

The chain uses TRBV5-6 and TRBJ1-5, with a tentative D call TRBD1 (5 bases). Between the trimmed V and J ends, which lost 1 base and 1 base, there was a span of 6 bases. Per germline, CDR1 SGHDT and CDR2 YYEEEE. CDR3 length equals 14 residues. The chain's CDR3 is CASSLSGSNQPQHF. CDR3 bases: TGTGCCAGCAGCTTGTCAGGGAGCAATCAGCCCCAGCATTTT. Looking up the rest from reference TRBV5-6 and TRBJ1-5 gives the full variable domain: DAGVTQSPTHLIKTRGQQVTLRCSPKSGHDTVSWYQQALGQGPQFIFQYYEEEERQRGNFPDRFSGHQFPNYSSELNVNALLLGDSALYLCASSLSGSNQPQHFGDGTRLSIL.